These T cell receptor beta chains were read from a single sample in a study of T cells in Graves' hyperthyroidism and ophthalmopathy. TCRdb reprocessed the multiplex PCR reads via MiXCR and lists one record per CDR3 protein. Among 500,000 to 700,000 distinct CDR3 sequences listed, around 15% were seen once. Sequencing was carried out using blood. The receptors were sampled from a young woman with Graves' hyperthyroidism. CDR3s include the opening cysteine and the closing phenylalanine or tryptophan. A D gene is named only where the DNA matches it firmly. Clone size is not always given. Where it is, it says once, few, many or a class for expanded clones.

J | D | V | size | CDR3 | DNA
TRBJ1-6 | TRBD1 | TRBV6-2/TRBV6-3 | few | CASSYSGGGTTYNSPLHF | TGTGCCAGCAGTTACTCAGGGGGCGGTACGACCTATAATTCACCCCTCCACTTT
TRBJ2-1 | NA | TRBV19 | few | CASSIAGASYNEQFF | TGTGCCAGTAGTATAGCGGGGGCATCCTACAATGAGCAGTTCTTC
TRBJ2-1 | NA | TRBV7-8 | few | CASSTRVGSYNEQFF | TGTGCCAGTAGCACCAGGGTCGGGTCCTACAATGAGCAGTTCTTC
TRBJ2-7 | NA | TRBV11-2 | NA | CASSSVIRGLSPEQYF | TGTGCCAGCAGTTCCGTGATTCGGGGGCTAAGTCCCGAGCAGTACTTC
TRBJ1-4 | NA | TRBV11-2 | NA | CASSDWGTEKLFF | TGTGCCAGCAGCGATTGGGGCACCGAGAAACTGTTTTTT
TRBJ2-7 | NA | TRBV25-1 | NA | CASSDWGKQGPSYEQYF | TGTGCCAGCAGTGACTGGGGAAAACAGGGCCCCTCCTACGAGCAGTACTTC
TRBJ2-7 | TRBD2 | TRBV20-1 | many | CSARAELTSGGYEQYF | TGCAGTGCTAGAGCCGAATTAACTAGCGGGGGCTACGAGCAGTACTTC
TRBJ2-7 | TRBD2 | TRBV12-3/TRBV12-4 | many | CASSFAGVGYEQYF | TGTGCCAGCAGTTTTGCGGGGGTCGGGTACGAGCAGTACTTC
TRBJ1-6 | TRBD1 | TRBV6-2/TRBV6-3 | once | CASSYQGRGTAASPLHF | TGTGCCAGCAGTTACCAAGGCAGGGGGACAGCCGCTTCACCCCTCCACTTT
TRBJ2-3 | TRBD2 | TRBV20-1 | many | CSASSGTSGGRPGTDTQYF | TGCAGTGCTAGCTCCGGGACTAGCGGGGGCCGTCCCGGCACAGATACGCAGTATTTT
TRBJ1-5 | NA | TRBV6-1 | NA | CASSEVETGPQHF | TGTGCCAGCAGTGAAGTGGAAACAGGGCCCCAGCATTTT
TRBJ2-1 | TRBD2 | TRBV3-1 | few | CASSQDRASGPGNEQFF | TGTGCCAGCAGCCAAGATCGGGCTAGCGGGCCTGGCAATGAGCAGTTCTTC
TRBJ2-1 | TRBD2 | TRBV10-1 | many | CASSARASGSSYNEQFF | TGCGCCAGCAGTGCTCGAGCTAGCGGCAGCTCCTACAATGAGCAGTTCTTC
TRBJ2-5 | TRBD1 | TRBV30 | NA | CAWSAFLRQGFQETQYF | TGTGCCTGGAGTGCGTTTTTAAGACAGGGCTTCCAAGAGACCCAGTACTTC
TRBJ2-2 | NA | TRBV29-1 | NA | CSVEEKTNTGELFF | TGCAGCGTTGAAGAGAAAACGAACACCGGGGAGCTGTTTTTT
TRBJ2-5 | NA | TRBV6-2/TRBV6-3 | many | CASTILSSQETQYF | TGTGCCAGCACCATTCTTTCCTCTCAAGAGACCCAGTACTTC
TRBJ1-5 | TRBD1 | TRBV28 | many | CASSSWTGTSGQPQHF | TGTGCCAGCAGTTCATGGACAGGGACGTCGGGTCAGCCCCAGCATTTT
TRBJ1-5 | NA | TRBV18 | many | CASSPDGQMTQPQHF | TGTGCCAGCTCACCGGACGGACAGATGACTCAGCCCCAGCATTTT
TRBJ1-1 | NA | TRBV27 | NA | CASSSDRGGVNTEAFF | TGTGCCAGCAGTTCCGACCGGGGAGGGGTAAACACTGAAGCTTTCTTT
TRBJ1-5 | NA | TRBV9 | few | CASSVESAGPQHF | TGTGCCAGCAGCGTAGAGTCCGCCGGGCCCCAGCATTTT
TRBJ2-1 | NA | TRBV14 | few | CASSQGRTYYNEQFF | TGTGCCAGCAGCCAAGGGAGGACATACTACAATGAGCAGTTCTTC
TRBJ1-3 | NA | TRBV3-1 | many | CASSQDDSGNTIYF | TGTGCCAGCAGCCAAGATGACTCTGGAAACACCATATATTTT
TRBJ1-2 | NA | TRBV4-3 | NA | CASSHIPRNYGYTF | TGCGCCAGCAGCCATATTCCACGGAATTATGGCTACACCTTC
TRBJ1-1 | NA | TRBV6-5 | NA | CASSWGLLTTEAFF | TGTGCCAGCAGTTGGGGACTCTTGACCACTGAAGCTTTCTTT
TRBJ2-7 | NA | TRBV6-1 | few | CASTRGYERYF | TGTGCCAGCACGAGGGGCTACGAGCGGTACTTC
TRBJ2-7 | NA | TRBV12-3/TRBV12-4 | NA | CASRPRQSGGSYEQYF | TGTGCCAGCAGGCCCCGACAGTCCGGAGGCTCCTACGAGCAGTACTTC
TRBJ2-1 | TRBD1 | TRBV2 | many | CASSRTGDVEQFF | TGTGCCAGCAGTAGGACAGGGGATGTTGAGCAGTTCTTC
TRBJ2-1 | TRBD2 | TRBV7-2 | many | CASRRTSGGLYNEQFF | TGTGCCAGCAGACGGACTAGCGGGGGCCTCTACAATGAGCAGTTCTTC
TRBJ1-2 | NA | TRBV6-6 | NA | CASSYSSSLYGYTF | TGTGCCAGCAGTTACTCGAGCAGCCTCTATGGCTACACCTTC
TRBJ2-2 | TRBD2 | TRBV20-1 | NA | CSARLFGGTGELFF | TGCAGTGCTAGGTTATTCGGGGGGACCGGGGAGCTGTTTTTT
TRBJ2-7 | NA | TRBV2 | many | CASSEAPSRAEQYF | TGTGCCAGCAGTGAAGCCCCCTCAAGGGCTGAGCAGTACTTC
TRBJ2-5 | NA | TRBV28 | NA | CASSQRRGTIQETQYF | TGTGCCAGCAGTCAAAGGCGGGGTACCATCCAAGAGACCCAGTACTTC
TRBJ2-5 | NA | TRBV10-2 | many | CASSEASGQETQYF | TGCGCCAGCAGTGAGGCCAGTGGGCAAGAGACCCAGTACTTC
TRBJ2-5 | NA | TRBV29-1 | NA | CSAEGGGARRETQYF | TGCAGCGCAGAGGGTGGGGGGGCCAGAAGAGAGACCCAGTACTTC
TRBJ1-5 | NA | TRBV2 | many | CASSEALGNQPQHF | TGTGCCAGCAGTGAAGCGTTAGGAAATCAGCCCCAGCATTTT
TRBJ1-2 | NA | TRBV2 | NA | CASSKDSYGYTF | TGTGCCAGCAGTAAGGACAGCTATGGCTACACCTTC
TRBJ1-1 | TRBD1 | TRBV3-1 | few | CASSHGRGKAFF | TGTGCCAGCAGCCATGGCAGGGGGAAAGCTTTCTTT
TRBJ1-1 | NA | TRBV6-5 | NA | CASSYSRERRNTEAFF | TGTGCCAGCAGTTACTCGAGGGAACGGAGGAACACTGAAGCTTTCTTT